This T cell receptor beta chain was obtained from a study of cytomegalovirus exposure and HLA in healthy donors. Study-wide results and caveats: A few CMV-associated chains were confirmed in vitro to be specific for CMV antigens.

60 Vbeta and 13 Jbeta primers were used in PCR. The table came from immunoSEQ multiplex PCR; TCRdb's copy has only in-frame clones and leaves some out. The data hold about 130,000 clones, with approximately 78% observed a single time. This clone occurred a few times. Its antigen remains unidentified. The CDR3 covers 15 residues. Germline-derived CDR1 and CDR2 are MGHRA and YSYEKL. Trimming took 4 bases from V and 14 from J; bases not matched to a gene: 14. What was sequenced was PBMCs. The clonotype comes from a human donor in good health. The chain combines TRBV4-1 with TRBJ1-4, with TRBD1 matching over 9 bases. CDR3 in DNA: TGCGCCAGCAGCCCACTTCCGGGACAGGGAATGGGGCTGTTTTTT. Protein product: CASSPLPGQGMGLFF.